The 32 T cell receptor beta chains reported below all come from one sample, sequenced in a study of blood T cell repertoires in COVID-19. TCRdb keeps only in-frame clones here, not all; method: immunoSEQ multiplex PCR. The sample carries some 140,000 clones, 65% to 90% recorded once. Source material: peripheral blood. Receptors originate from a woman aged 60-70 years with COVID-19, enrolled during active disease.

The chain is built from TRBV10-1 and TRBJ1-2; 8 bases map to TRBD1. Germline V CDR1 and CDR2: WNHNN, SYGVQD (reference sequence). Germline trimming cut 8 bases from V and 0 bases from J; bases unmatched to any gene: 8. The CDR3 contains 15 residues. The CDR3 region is CASPEQGGPNYGYTF. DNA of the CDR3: TGCGCCAGCCCAGAACAGGGGGGTCCTAACTATGGCTACACCTTC.

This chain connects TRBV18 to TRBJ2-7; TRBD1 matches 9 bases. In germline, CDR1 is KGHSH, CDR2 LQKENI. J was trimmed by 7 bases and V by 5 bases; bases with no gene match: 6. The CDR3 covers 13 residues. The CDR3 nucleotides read TGTGCCAGCTCAGGGACAGGGCATGGTGAGCAGTACGTC. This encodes CASSGTGHGEQYV.

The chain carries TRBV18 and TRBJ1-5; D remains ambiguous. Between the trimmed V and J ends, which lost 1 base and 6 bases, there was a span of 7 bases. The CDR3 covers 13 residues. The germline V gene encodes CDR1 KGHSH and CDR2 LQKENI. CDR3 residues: CASSPLGSQPQHF. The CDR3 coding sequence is TGTGCCAGCTCACCACTAGGGAGTCAGCCCCAGCATTTT.

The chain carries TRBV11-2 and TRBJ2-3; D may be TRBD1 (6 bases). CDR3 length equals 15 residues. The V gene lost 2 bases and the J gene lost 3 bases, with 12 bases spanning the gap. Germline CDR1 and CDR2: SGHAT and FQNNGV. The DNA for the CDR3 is TGTGCCAGCAGCTTAAGAGGGGGTAGGACAGATACGCAGTATTTT. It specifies CASSLRGGRTDTQYF.

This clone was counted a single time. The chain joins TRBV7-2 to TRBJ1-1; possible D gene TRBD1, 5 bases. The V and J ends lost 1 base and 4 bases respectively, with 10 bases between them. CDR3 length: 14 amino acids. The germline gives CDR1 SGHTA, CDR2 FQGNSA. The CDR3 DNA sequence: TGTGCCAGCAGCTTAGAGCAAGGGGTCACTGAAGCTTTCTTT. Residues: CASSLEQGVTEAFF. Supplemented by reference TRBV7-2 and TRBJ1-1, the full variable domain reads GAGVSQSPSNKVTEKGKDVELRCDPISGHTALYWYRQSLGQGLEFLIYFQGNSAPDKSGLPSDRFSAERTGGSVSTLTIQRTQQEDSAVYLCASSLEQGVTEAFFGQGTRLTVV.

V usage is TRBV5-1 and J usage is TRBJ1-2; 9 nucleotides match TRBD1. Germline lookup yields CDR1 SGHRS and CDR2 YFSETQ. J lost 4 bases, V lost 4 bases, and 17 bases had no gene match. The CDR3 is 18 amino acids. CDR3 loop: CASSPESGQGWFGYGYTF. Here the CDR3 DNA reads TGCGCCAGCAGCCCCGAGTCGGGACAGGGATGGTTCGGCTATGGCTACACCTTC. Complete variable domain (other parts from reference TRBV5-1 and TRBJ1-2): KAGVTQTPRYLIKTRGQQVTLSCSPISGHRSVSWYQQTPGQGLQFLFEYFSETQRNKGNFPGRFSGRQFSNSRSEMNVSTLELGDSALYLCASSPESGQGWFGYGYTFGSGTRLTVV.

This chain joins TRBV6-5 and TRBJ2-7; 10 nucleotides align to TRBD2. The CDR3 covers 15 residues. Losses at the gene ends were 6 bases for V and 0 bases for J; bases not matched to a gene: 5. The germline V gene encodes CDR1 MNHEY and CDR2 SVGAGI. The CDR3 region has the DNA TGTGCCAGCAGATTCTCTAGCGGGAGCTCCTACGAGCAGTACTTC. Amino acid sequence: CASRFSSGSSYEQYF.

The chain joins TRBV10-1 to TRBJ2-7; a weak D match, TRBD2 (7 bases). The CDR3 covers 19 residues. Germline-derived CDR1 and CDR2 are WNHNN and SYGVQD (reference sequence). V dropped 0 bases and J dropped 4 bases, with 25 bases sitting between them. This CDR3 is CASSESRGGRTGRLYEQYF. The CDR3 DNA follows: TGCGCCAGCAGTGAGTCTAGGGGGGGGCGAACCGGGAGACTGTACGAGCAGTACTTC.

The chain's CDR3 is CASSDQSPNTEAFF. For the CDR3, the DNA is TGTGCCAGCAGTGACCAGTCGCCGAACACTGAAGCTTTCTTT. The chain combines TRBV6-1 with TRBJ1-1; D is uncertain. Trimming removed 3 bases from V and 1 base from J, with 9 bases in between. Germline loops: CDR1 MNHNS, CDR2 SASEGT. This CDR3 contains 14 residues.

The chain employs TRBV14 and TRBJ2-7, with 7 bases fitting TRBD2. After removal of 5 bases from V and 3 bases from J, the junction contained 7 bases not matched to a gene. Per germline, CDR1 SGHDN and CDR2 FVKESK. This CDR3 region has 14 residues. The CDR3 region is CASSTSVSYYEQYF. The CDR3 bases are TGTGCCAGCAGCACTAGCGTCTCCTACTACGAGCAGTACTTC.

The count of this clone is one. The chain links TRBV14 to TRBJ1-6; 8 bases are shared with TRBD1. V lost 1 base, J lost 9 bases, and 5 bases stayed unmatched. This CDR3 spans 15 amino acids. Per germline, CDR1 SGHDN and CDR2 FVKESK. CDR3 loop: CASSQGQGASSPLHF. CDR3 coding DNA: TGTGCCAGCAGCCAAGGGCAGGGGGCGAGTTCACCCCTCCACTTT. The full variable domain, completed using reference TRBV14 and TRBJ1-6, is EAGVTQFPSHSVIEKGQTVTLRCDPISGHDNLYWYRRVMGKEIKFLLHFVKESKQDESGMPNNRFLAERTGGTYSTLKVQPAELEDSGVYFCASSQGQGASSPLHFGNGTRLTVT.

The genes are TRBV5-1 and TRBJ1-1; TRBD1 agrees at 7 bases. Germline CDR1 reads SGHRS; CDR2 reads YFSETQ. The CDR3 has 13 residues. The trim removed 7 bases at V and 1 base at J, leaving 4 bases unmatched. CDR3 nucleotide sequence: TGCGCCAGCCGACAGGGCCAGAACACTGAAGCTTTCTTT. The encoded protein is CASRQGQNTEAFF.

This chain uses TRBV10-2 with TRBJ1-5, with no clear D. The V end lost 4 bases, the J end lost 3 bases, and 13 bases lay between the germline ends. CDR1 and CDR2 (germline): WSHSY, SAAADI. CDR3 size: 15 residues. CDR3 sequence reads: CASSVNTRSNQPQHF. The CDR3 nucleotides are TGCGCCAGCAGTGTAAACACCCGATCCAATCAGCCCCAGCATTTT.

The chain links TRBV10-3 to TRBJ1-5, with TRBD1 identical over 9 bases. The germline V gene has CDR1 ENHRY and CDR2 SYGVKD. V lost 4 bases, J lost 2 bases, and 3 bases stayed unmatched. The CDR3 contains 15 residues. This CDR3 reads CAISAQGAGNQPQHF. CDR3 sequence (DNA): TGTGCCATCAGTGCACAGGGGGCGGGCAATCAGCCCCAGCATTTT.

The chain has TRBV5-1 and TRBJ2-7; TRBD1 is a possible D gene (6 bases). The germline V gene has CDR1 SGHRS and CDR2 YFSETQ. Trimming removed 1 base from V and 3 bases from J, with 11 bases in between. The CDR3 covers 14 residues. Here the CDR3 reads CASSLWGTSYEQYF. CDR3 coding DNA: TGCGCCAGCAGCTTGTGGGGGACAAGCTACGAGCAGTACTTC.

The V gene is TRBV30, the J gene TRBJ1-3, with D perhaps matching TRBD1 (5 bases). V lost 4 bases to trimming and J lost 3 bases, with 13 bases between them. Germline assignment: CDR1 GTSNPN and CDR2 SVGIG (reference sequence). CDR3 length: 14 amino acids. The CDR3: CAWTGGNIGNTIYF. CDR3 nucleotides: TGTGCCTGGACTGGGGGGAATATTGGAAACACCATATATTTT.

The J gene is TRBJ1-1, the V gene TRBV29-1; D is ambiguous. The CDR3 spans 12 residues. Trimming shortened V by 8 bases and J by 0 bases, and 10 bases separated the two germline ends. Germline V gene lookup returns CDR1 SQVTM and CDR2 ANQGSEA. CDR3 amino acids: CSTFQVNTEAFF. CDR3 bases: TGCAGCACCTTCCAGGTGAACACTGAAGCTTTCTTT.

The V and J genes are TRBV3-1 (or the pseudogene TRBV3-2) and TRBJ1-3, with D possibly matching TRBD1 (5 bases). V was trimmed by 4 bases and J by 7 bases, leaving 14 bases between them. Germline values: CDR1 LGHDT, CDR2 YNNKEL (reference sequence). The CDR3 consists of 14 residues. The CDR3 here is CASSPGLGVNTIYF. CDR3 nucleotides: TGTGCCAGCAGCCCGGGACTGGGGGTGAACACCATATATTTT.

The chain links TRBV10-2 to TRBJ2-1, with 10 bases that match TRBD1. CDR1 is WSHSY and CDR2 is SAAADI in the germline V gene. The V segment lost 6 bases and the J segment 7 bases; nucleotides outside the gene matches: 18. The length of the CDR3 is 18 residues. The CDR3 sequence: CASRPIPAGTGERNEQFF. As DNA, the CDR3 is TGCGCCAGCAGGCCCATTCCAGCCGGGACAGGGGAAAGGAATGAGCAGTTCTTC.

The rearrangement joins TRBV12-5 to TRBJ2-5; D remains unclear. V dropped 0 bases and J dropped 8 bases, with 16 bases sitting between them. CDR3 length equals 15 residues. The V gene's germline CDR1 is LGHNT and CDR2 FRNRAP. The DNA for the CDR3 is TGTGCTAGTGGTTTGGTACCTGAGGTCAGTGGAACCCAGTACTTC. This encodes CASGLVPEVSGTQYF.

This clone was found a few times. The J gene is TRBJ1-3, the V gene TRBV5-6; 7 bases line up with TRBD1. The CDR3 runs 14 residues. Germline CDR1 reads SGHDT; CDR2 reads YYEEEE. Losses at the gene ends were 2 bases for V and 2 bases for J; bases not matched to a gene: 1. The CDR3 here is CASSFQGAGNTIYF. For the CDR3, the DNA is TGTGCCAGCAGCTTTCAGGGGGCTGGAAACACCATATATTTT.

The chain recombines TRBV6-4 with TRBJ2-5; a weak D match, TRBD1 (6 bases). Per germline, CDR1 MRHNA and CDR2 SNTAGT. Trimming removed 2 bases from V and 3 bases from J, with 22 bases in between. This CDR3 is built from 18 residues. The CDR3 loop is CASSDALGCDGTKETQYF. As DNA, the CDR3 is TGTGCCAGCAGTGACGCTCTGGGATGCGACGGGACAAAAGAGACCCAGTACTTC.

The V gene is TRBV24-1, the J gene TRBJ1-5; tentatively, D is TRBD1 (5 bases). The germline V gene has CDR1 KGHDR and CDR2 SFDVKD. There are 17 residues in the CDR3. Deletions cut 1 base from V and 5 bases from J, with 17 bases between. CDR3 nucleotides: TGTGCCACCAGTGATTTTATCTTCGGACAACGAGATCAGCCCCAGCATTTT. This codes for CATSDFIFGQRDQPQHF.

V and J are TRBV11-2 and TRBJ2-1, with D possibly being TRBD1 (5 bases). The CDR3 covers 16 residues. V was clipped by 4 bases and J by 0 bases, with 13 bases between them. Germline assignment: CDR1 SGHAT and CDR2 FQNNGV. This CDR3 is CASSSRGSSSYNEQFF. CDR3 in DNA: TGTGCCAGCAGCTCAAGGGGCTCGAGCTCCTACAATGAGCAGTTCTTC.

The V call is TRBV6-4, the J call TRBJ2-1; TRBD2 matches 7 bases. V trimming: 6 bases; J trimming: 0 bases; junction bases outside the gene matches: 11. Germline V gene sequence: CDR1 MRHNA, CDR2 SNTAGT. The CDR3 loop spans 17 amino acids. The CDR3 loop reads CASSPSLAGASYNEQFF. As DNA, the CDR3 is TGTGCCAGCAGCCCTTCATTAGCGGGTGCCTCCTACAATGAGCAGTTCTTC.

The CDR3 sequence: CASTEVQGDNSPLHF. The CDR3 DNA sequence: TGTGCCAGCACTGAGGTTCAGGGGGATAATTCACCCCTCCACTTT. The chain has TRBV2 and TRBJ1-6, with 7 bases identical to TRBD1. Germline V gives CDR1 SNHLY, CDR2 FYNNEI. Losses at the gene ends were 7 bases for V and 5 bases for J; bases not matched to a gene: 8. This CDR3 contains 15 residues.

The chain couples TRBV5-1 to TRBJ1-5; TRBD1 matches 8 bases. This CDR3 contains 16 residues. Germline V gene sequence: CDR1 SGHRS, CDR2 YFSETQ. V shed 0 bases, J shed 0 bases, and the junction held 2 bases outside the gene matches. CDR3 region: CASSLGTGNSNQPQHF. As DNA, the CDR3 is TGCGCCAGCAGCTTGGGGACAGGGAATAGCAATCAGCCCCAGCATTTT.

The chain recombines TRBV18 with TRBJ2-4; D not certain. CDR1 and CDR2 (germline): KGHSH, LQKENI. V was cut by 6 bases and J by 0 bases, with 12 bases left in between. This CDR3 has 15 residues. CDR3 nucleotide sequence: TGTGCCAGCTCCCCAGAGAGGTTAGCCAAAAACATTCAGTACTTC. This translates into CASSPERLAKNIQYF.

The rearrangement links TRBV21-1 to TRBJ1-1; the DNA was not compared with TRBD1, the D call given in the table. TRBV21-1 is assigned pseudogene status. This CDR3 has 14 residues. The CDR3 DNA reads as TGTGCCAGCAAGCAGGGCTTGGGTCACACTGAAGCTTTCTTT. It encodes CASKQGLGHTEAFF.

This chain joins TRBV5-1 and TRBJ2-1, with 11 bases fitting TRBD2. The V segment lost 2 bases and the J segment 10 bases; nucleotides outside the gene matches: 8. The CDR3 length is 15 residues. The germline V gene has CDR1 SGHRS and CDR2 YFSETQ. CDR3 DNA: TGCGCCAGCAGCTTTCAACTAGCGGGAGAAAACGAGCAGTTCTTC. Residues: CASSFQLAGENEQFF.

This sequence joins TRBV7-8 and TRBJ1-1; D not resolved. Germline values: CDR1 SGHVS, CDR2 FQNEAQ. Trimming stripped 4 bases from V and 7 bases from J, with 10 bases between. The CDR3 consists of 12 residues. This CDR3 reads CASSSGGIEAFF. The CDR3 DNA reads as TGTGCCAGCAGCTCAGGTGGCATTGAAGCTTTCTTT.

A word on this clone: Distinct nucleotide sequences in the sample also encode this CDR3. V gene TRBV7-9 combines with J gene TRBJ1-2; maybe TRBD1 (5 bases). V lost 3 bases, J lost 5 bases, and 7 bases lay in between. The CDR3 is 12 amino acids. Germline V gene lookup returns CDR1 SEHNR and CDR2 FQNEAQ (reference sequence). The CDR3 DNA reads TGTGCCAGCAGCTTTGACAGTTATGGCTACACCTTC. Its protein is CASSFDSYGYTF.